A single sample is the source of the 18 T cell receptor beta chains below, sequenced in a study of regulatory T cells in long-lasting Graves disease. Sequencing libraries for TCR beta were prepared with iRepertoire HTBI primers and Arm-PCR of CDR3 regions. A single record per CDR3 protein comes from TCRdb applying MiXCR to the multiplex PCR reads. The sample has under 700,000 distinct CDR3 sequences; 15% to 20% are singletons. The time point denotes: newly diagnosed GD, antithyroid drugs for less than 3 months. RNA isolated from PBMCs was used to make the TCR library. The same data also contributed to another study, on T cells in Graves' hyperthyroidism and ophthalmopathy.

Sequenced material: peripheral blood mononuclear cells (PBMCs), taken at new diagnosis, from a patient treated with antithyroid drugs. These receptors originate from a woman aged 35-65 years with Graves disease.

This clonotype was counted at least ten times. The gene calls are TRBV11-3 and TRBJ1-3, with a weak D call TRBD1 (6 bases). V was cut by 4 bases and J by 2 bases, with 12 bases left in between. Looked up from germline, CDR1 is SGHNT and CDR2 is YENEEA. CDR3 length: 15 residues. The CDR3 DNA sequence: TGTGCCAGCAGCTCCGGGGACATCACTGGAAACACCATATATTTT. Translating gives CASSSGDITGNTIYF.

The table lists this clonotype with many counts. V usage is TRBV10-3 and J usage is TRBJ2-5; D is possibly TRBD2 (6 bases). V lost 0 bases to trimming and J lost 5 bases, with 10 bases between them. The germline V gene has CDR1 ENHRY and CDR2 SYGVKD. This CDR3 contains 14 residues. The CDR3 sequence is CAISESGGAETQYF. The DNA of the CDR3 is TGTGCCATCAGTGAGTCGGGGGGAGCGGAGACCCAGTACTTC.

The genes are TRBV3-1 and TRBJ2-5; 9 nucleotides match TRBD2. The germline V gene has CDR1 LGHDT and CDR2 YNNKEL (reference sequence). This CDR3 is 15 amino acids long. Trimming took 1 base from V and 5 from J; bases not matched to a gene: 5. DNA of the CDR3: TGTGCCAGCAGCCAAGCCTCTAGCGGGGTTGAGACCCAGTACTTC. Amino acids: CASSQASSGVETQYF.

In this sample, this clonotype turned up once. A read error may be the cause here, since a much bigger clone is one base away. The chain recombines TRBV10-1 with TRBJ1-1, with no clear D. CDR1 is WNHNN, CDR2 SYGVQD, per germline (reference sequence). This CDR3 is built from 15 residues. The CDR3 DNA reads as TGTGCCAGCAGTTCGGACCGCGGACCCAACACTGAAGCTTTCTTT. It codes for CASSSDRGPNTEAFF.

This clonotype was recorded at least ten times. V is TRBV28 and J is TRBJ1-1; 7 bases fit TRBD1. The CDR3 runs to 16 residues. Germline V gene data show CDR1 as MDHEN and CDR2 as SYDVKM. The ends lost 5 bases at V and 0 bases at J; junction bases unmatched: 9. The CDR3 reads CASSISTGSVNTEAFF. CDR3 bases: TGTGCCAGCAGTATTTCGACAGGGTCGGTGAACACTGAAGCTTTCTTT.

The sample holds many counts of this clonotype. The CDR3 DNA reads as TGTGCCAGCAGACCCGGGACAGGGGGCGGATTTGTCTATGGCTACACCTTC. Amino acids: CASRPGTGGGFVYGYTF. V is TRBV12-3 or TRBV12-4 and J is TRBJ1-2, with 12 positions matching TRBD1. Unmatched junction bases numbered 12, after V lost 6 bases and J lost 4 bases. CDR3 length: 17 amino acids.

This clonotype has ten or more counts. The chain uses TRBV9 and TRBJ1-2, with D maybe TRBD1 (5 bases). The V end lost 3 bases, the J end lost 6 bases, and 12 bases lay between the germline ends. Germline values: CDR1 SGDLS, CDR2 YYNGEE. The CDR3 spans 13 residues. Here the CDR3 DNA reads TGTGCCAGCAGCGCCCCCGTAGGGGATGGCTACACCTTC. It translates to CASSAPVGDGYTF.

The chain uses TRBV14 and TRBJ2-7, with TRBD1 matching over 7 bases. From germline, CDR1 is SGHDN and CDR2 FVKESK. Trimming cost V 1 base and J 1 base; bases outside gene matches: 4. The CDR3 length is 15 residues. CDR3 nucleotides: TGTGCCAGCAGCCAAGTTGACAGGGAGTCCTACGAGCAGTACTTC. Translation gives CASSQVDRESYEQYF.

This clonotype was observed at least ten times. The chain is built from TRBV9 and TRBJ2-7; D is perhaps TRBD2 (5 bases). V lost 4 bases and J 0 bases, leaving 11 bases between the germline ends. In germline, CDR1 is SGDLS, CDR2 YYNGEE. The CDR3 extends over 14 amino acids. The CDR3 DNA follows: TGTGCCAGCAGCACCAGCGGCCACTCCTACGAGCAGTACTTC. Its protein is CASSTSGHSYEQYF.

This clonotype was seen many times. The chain uses TRBV11-2 and TRBJ2-7; D uncertain. Deletions cut 5 bases from V and 7 bases from J, with 18 bases between. This CDR3 spans 14 amino acids. Germline V gene sequence: CDR1 SGHAT, CDR2 FQNNGV. CDR3 nucleotides: TGTGCCAGCAGCCCACAGTTTTACCTACGGGAGCAGTACTTC. This encodes CASSPQFYLREQYF.

This clonotype appeared many times. This chain links TRBV3-1 with TRBJ1-1, with unresolved D. Germline CDR1 and CDR2: LGHDT and YNNKEL (reference sequence). The CDR3 consists of 15 residues. Trimming removed 1 base at V and 0 bases at J, with 9 bases between. The CDR3 is CASSQAAGMNTEAFF. The CDR3 bases are TGTGCCAGCAGCCAAGCCGCGGGTATGAACACTGAAGCTTTCTTT.

This clonotype has at least ten counts. The V gene is TRBV10-3, the J gene TRBJ1-1; D not resolved. The germline V gene has CDR1 ENHRY and CDR2 SYGVKD. The CDR3 totals 15 residues. Trimming pared 3 bases from V and 1 base from J, leaving 12 bases between. CDR3 coding DNA: TGTGCCATCAGTGATAATCCGTCTTCGAACACTGAAGCTTTCTTT. It codes for CAISDNPSSNTEAFF.

This sequence joins TRBV6-1 and TRBJ1-2; no clear D. The V end was cut by 8 bases, the J end by 5 bases, with 15 bases between. The CDR3 runs to 13 residues. Germline values: CDR1 MNHNS, CDR2 SASEGT. CDR3 in amino acids: CASRQSQAYGYTF. Written as DNA, the CDR3 is TGTGCCAGCCGTCAGTCTCAGGCATATGGCTACACCTTC.

This clonotype has a handful of counts. The V gene is TRBV5-5, the J gene TRBJ1-1; D is ambiguous. The CDR3 is made up of 11 amino acids. Trimming took 1 base from V and 7 from J, leaving 5 bases between them. The germline V gene encodes CDR1 SGHKS and CDR2 YYEKEE (reference sequence). The CDR3 DNA follows: TGTGCCAGCAGCTTGAACGGTGAAGCTTTCTTT. Translated, it gives CASSLNGEAFF.

The chain has TRBV7-6 and TRBJ2-7, with D perhaps matching TRBD1 (6 bases). The CDR3 has 15 amino acids. Deletions cut 1 base from V and 3 bases from J, with 13 bases between. Germline V gene sequence: CDR1 SGHVS, CDR2 FNYEAQ. Written as DNA, the CDR3 is TGTGCCAGCAGCTTAGGGACAGAGGGGGTCTACGAGCAGTACTTC. The encoded protein is CASSLGTEGVYEQYF.

This clonotype was seen many times. The J gene is TRBJ2-3, the V gene TRBV20-1, with D hard to call. From germline, CDR1 is DFQATT and CDR2 SNEGSKA (reference sequence). This CDR3 has 13 residues. Trimming pared 3 bases from V and 0 bases from J, leaving 7 bases between. CDR3 bases: TGCAGTGCTAGTCCAGGTAGCACAGATACGCAGTATTTT. Protein sequence: CSASPGSTDTQYF.

In this sample, this clonotype turned up a few times. The chain couples TRBV11-3 to TRBJ2-5; no definite D call. Germline values: CDR1 SGHNT, CDR2 YENEEA. Deletions cut 0 bases from V and 5 bases from J, with 16 bases between. This CDR3 has 16 amino acids. This chain's CDR3 is CASSLDSGQIHETQYF. CDR3 nucleotide sequence: TGTGCCAGCAGCTTAGATTCCGGGCAGATTCACGAGACCCAGTACTTC. The whole variable domain, remainder taken from reference TRBV11-3 and TRBJ2-5, is EAGVVQSPRYKIIEKKQPVAFWCNPISGHNTLYWYLQNLGQGPELLIRYENEEAVDDSQLPKDRFSAERLKGVDSTLKIQPAELGDSAVYLCASSLDSGQIHETQYFGPGTRLLVL.

The rearrangement links TRBV29-1 to TRBJ1-6, with 7 positions matching TRBD1. V dropped 7 bases and J dropped 5; count of bases not matched to a gene: 8. The CDR3 consists of 14 residues. Germline loops: CDR1 SQVTM, CDR2 ANQGSEA. CDR3 protein: CSASEGQNNSPLHF. The CDR3 DNA is TGCAGCGCCTCGGAGGGACAGAATAATTCACCCCTCCACTTT.